This T cell receptor (beta chain) was captured by sequencing in a study of shared clonotypes between healthy human individuals. Study-wide context: Three plates each covered CD4 naive and memory; CD8 naive two, CD8 memory one.

The junction had 22 bases not matched to a gene; V was cut back by 6 bases and J by 11 bases. The V gene's germline CDR1 is SGHTS and CDR2 YDEGEE. The CDR3 sequence is 18 residues long. TCRdb's table, derived via immunoSEQ multiplex PCR, lists solely in-frame clones and lacks some. The sample has over 1.4 million clones; around 97% are singletons. Every donor was a Caucasian adult from Nashville, Tennessee. The sequence was obtained from a man aged 25-45 years in good health. Material for sequencing was naive CD4+ T cells sorted from blood. Noted subset: CD45RA+ positively selected. V is TRBV5-8 and J is TRBJ1-4; 10 bases are a match to TRBD1. CDR3 sequence reads: CASILPGAPGQGLGKLFF. CDR3 DNA sequence: TGTGCCAGCATCCTTCCCGGGGCTCCGGGACAGGGGCTAGGTAAACTGTTTTTT.